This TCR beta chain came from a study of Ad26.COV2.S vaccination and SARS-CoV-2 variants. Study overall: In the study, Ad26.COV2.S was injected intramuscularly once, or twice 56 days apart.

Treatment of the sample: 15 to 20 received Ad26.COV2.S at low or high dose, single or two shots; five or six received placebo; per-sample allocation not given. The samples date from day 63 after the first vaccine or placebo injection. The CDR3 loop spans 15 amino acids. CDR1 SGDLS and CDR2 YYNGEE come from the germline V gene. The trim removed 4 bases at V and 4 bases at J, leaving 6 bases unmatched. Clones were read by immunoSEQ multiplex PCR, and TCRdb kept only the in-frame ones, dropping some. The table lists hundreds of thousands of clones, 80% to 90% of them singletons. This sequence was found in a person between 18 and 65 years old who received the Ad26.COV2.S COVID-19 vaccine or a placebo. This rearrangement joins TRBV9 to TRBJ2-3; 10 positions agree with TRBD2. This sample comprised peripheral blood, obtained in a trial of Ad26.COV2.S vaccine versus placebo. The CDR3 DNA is TGTGCCAGCAGCTCGCTAGCGGGAGTGGCAGATACGCAGTATTTT. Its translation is CASSSLAGVADTQYF.